This entry concerns a single T cell receptor (beta chain). Its antigen is as yet unknown. This sample is drawn from a study of molecular identifiers for immune sequencing clone quantification. Overall study findings and caveats: Shared barcodes on identical TCR molecules could underestimate the sizes of highly expanded clones.

Germline CDR1 reads DFQATT; CDR2 reads SNEGSKA (reference sequence). V was clipped by 3 bases and J by 9 bases; unmatched bases: 11. The CDR3 extends over 14 amino acids. TCRdb independently ran MiXCR on the PCR reads; one entry per CDR3 protein. The sample contains about 640,000 distinct CDR3 sequences, about 20% of which appear only once. The J gene is TRBJ2-1, the V gene TRBV20-1; the match to TRBD2 covers 7 bases. This receptor was identified in a human donor in good health. Some libraries in this study had Jurkat cell RNA spiked in. What was sequenced was naive CD8+ T cells from blood, with Jurkat cell RNA spiked in. Documented subset: FACS-sorted CD8+CD4-CCR7+CD45RA+ naive T cells. The CDR3 loop is CSASRRGLVGEQFF. CDR3 nucleotides: TGCAGTGCTAGTAGGCGGGGGTTGGTAGGTGAGCAGTTCTTC.